Described below is a single T cell receptor (beta chain) sequence and its context. This specimen comes from a study of radiation and T cells in renal cell carcinoma. Time point of the sample: baseline pretreatment blood. Regarding treatment: 15 Gy SBRT to primary tumor, nephrectomy 4 weeks later. Blood was sampled at baseline, 2 weeks and 4 weeks after SBRT. Clones were sequenced by immunoSEQ multiplex PCR, and TCRdb holds only the in-frame ones, with some missing. The sample yields about 130,000 clones, approximately 91% seen once. The material was blood, obtained from a patient whose treatment included radiotherapy and nephrectomy. The TCR sequence derives from a woman between 45 and 65 years old with renal cell carcinoma.

The CDR3 DNA reads TGTGCCAGCAGCGTGGACAGGAGTAATGAAAAACTGTTTTTT. Translation gives CASSVDRSNEKLFF. V usage is TRBV7-9 and J usage is TRBJ1-4; TRBD1 aligns across 7 bases. This CDR3 has 14 residues. Germline CDR1 and CDR2: SEHNR and FQNEAQ (reference sequence). J was trimmed by 4 bases and V by 5 bases; bases with no gene match: 4.